Listed below are T cell receptor beta chains from one sample, sequenced in a study of siplizumab effects on memory and regulatory T cells. Some clones are missing from TCRdb's copy, which holds only in-frame ones; the method was immunoSEQ multiplex PCR. In the table there are approximately 100,000 clones, about 90% of which are singletons. Sequenced material: CD4+ T cells sorted from blood. These receptor sequences come from a human donor in good health. Some clones in this sample may be carry-over from other donors' samples. Each CDR3 is given with its conserved first and last residue. The order of the fields is J gene, V gene, clone size, D gene, CDR3 DNA, CDR3 protein. D genes are given only for firm matches. Not every row has a clone size; where given, it reads once, few, many or a size class.

TRBJ2-2	TRBV18	NA	TRBD2	TGTGCCAGCTCACCACCCCCAACTAGCGGGAGGGGTCGCCGGGAGCTGTTTTTT	CASSPPPTSGRGRRELFF
TRBJ2-7	TRBV6-5	once	NA	TGTGCCAGCGGAACACCGCTCTCCTACGAGCAGTACTTC	CASGTPLSYEQYF
TRBJ1-2	TRBV4-1	NA	NA	TGCGCCAGCAGCCCCAGTTCGGGGGGACCCTATGGCTACACCTTC	CASSPSSGGPYGYTF
TRBJ1-5	TRBV19	NA	TRBD1	TGTGCCAGTAGTATCCCGGGACAGTTTGGCAATCAGCCCCAGCATTTT	CASSIPGQFGNQPQHF
TRBJ1-5	TRBV19	NA	NA	TGTGCCAGTAGTATAGGAGGTCAGCCCCAGCATTTT	CASSIGGQPQHF
TRBJ2-5	TRBV19	NA	NA	TGTGCCAGTAGTCCTGGGAGAGTCGAGACCCAGTACTTC	CASSPGRVETQYF
TRBJ1-2	TRBV5-1	NA	NA	TGCGCCAGCAGCAAAACAGGAAGTTATGGCTACACCTTC	CASSKTGSYGYTF
TRBJ1-5	TRBV27	NA	NA	TGTGCCAGCAGTTTATCCCAGGGCGGTCAGCCCCAGCATTTT	CASSLSQGGQPQHF
TRBJ1-1	TRBV7-9	NA	NA	TGTGCCAGCAGGCAGGACACCCCCTGGGACACTGAAGCTTTCTTT	CASRQDTPWDTEAFF
TRBJ1-5	TRBV29-1	NA	NA	TGCAGCGTAGGTTTATATGGCAATCAGCCCCAGCATTTT	CSVGLYGNQPQHF
TRBJ2-7	TRBV9	once	TRBD2	TGTGCCAGCAGCGTAACCGGGACTAGCGGCTACGAGCAGTACTTC	CASSVTGTSGYEQYF
TRBJ2-7	TRBV28	NA	TRBD1	TGTGCCACCGGGACAGGAACCTACGAGCAGTACTTC	CATGTGTYEQYF
TRBJ2-7	TRBV5-1	NA	NA	TGCGCCAGCAGCTTACGACCGGCGGCCTACGAGCAGTACTTC	CASSLRPAAYEQYF
TRBJ1-4	TRBV9	once	NA	TGTGCCAGCAGCGTCAGTGCAACTAATGAAAAACTGTTTTTT	CASSVSATNEKLFF
TRBJ1-1	TRBV2	NA	NA	TGTGCCAGCAGTTTAAAACAGGGAAACACTGAAGCTTTCTTT	CASSLKQGNTEAFF
TRBJ1-5	TRBV4-1	NA	TRBD1	TGCGCCAGCAGCCAAGTACAGGGGGTTCAGCCCCAGCATTTT	CASSQVQGVQPQHF
TRBJ2-7	TRBV10-2	NA	NA	TGCGCCAGCAGGTGGCAGGGCGGTCCCTACGAGCAGTACTTC	CASRWQGGPYEQYF
TRBJ2-3	TRBV18	NA	NA	TGTGCCAGCTCACCAGAAACAGGGACAGATACGCAGTATTTT	CASSPETGTDTQYF
TRBJ2-7	TRBV6-5	NA	NA	TGTGCCAGCAGTTACTCGATAGACCCTCCTGCCAACGAGCAGTACTTC	CASSYSIDPPANEQYF
TRBJ2-1	TRBV5-1	once	TRBD2	TGCGCCAGCAGCTTAGCGTCGGGGGGTGACAATGAGCAGTTCTTC	CASSLASGGDNEQFF
TRBJ1-2	TRBV28	NA	NA	TGTGCCAGCAGTTCCTTACAGGGTAACTATGGCTACACCTTC	CASSSLQGNYGYTF